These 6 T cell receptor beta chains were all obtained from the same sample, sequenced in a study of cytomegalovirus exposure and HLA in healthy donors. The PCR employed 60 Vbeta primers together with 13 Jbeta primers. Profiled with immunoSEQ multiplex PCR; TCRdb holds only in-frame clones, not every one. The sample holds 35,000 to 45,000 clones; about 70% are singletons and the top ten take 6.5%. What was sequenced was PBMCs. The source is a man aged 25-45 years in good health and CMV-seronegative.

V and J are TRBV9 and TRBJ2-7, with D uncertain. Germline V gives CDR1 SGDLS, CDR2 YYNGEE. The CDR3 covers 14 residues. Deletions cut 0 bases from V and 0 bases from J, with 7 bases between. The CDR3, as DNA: TGTGCCAGCAGCGTAGTGGCCAGCTCCTACGAGCAGTACTTC. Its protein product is CASSVVASSYEQYF.

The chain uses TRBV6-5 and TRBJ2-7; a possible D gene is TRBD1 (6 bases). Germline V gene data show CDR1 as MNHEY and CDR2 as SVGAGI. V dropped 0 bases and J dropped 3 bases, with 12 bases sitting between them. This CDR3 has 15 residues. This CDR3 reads CASSYSVGQLYEQYF. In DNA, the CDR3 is TGTGCCAGCAGTTACTCGGTGGGACAACTCTACGAGCAGTACTTC.

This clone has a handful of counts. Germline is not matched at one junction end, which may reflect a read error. In DNA form, the CDR3 reads TGTGCCAGCAGCTTGGAACTAGCGGACGCCTCCCACGAGCAGTACTTC. The encoded protein is CASSLELADASHEQYF. The chain has TRBV5-6 and TRBJ2-7; TRBD2 agrees at 8 bases. The CDR3 is 16 residues long. Germline CDR1 SGHDT, CDR2 YYEEEE.

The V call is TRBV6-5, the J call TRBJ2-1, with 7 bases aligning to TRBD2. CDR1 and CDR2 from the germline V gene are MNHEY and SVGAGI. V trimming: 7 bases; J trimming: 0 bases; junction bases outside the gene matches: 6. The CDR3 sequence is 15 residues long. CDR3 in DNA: TGTGCCAGCAATGAGCGGGGTGACTCCTACAATGAGCAGTTCTTC. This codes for CASNERGDSYNEQFF.

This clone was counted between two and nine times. The CDR3 reads CASSRPGQGPEKLFF. The CDR3 nucleotides are TGTGCCAGCTCACGACCGGGACAGGGCCCTGAAAAACTGTTTTTT. The chain carries TRBV18 and TRBJ1-4; 9 bases fit TRBD1. Trimming cost V 4 bases and J 7 bases; bases outside gene matches: 7. Per the germline V gene, CDR1 is KGHSH and CDR2 is LQKENI. CDR3 length: 15 residues.

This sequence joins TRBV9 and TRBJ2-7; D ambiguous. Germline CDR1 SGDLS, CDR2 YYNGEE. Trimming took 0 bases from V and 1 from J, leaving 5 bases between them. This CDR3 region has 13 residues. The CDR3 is CASSVELSYEQYF. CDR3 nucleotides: TGTGCCAGCAGCGTAGAACTGTCCTACGAGCAGTACTTC.